This T cell receptor beta chain was obtained from a study of neoadjuvant nivolumab and ipilimumab in lung cancer. V lost 2 bases to trimming and J lost 4 bases, with 15 bases between them. Germline CDR1 KGHSH, CDR2 LQKENI. The CDR3 is made up of 16 amino acids. Profiling relied on immunoSEQ multiplex PCR, and the TCRdb table lists in-frame clones only, not all of them. The sample lists about 27,000 clones; around 76% were seen once. Notes on this clone: Its antigen is not identified.

Points from the study as a whole: Only a single major-pathologic-response sample was available for clonality analysis.

Source: tumor tissue, taken after neoadjuvant nivolumab, alone or with ipilimumab, at or shortly before surgery. This sequence joins TRBV18 and TRBJ1-3; D is ambiguous. This receptor was identified in an adult with non-small cell lung cancer. In nucleotides, the CDR3 is TGTGCCAGCTCACCAGCGTCCGGGAGGAGAGGAAACACCATATATTTT. Protein product: CASSPASGRRGNTIYF.